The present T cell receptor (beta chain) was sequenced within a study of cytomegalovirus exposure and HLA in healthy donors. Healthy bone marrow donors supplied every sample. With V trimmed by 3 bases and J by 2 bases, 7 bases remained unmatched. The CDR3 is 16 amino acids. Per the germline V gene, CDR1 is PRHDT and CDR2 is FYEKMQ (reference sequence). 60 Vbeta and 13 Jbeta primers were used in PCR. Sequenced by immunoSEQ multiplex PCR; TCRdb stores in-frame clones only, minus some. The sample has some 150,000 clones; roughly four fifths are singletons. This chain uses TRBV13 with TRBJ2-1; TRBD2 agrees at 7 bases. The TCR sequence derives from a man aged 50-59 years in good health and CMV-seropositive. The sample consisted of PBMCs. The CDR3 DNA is TGTGCCAGCAGCTTTGGGGGGGATTTTACCTACAATGAGCAGTTCTTC. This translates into CASSFGGDFTYNEQFF.